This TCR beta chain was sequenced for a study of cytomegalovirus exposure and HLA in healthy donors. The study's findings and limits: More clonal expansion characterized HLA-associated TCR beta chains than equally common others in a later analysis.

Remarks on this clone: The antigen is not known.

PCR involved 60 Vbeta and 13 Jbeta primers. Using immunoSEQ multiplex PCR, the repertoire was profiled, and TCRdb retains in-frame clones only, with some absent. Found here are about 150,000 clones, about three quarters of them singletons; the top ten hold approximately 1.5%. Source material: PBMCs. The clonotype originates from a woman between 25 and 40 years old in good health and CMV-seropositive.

CDR3 loop: CASSLRLAENTGELFF. For the CDR3, the DNA is TGTGCCAGCAGTCTCCGACTAGCGGAAAACACCGGGGAGCTGTTTTTT. V usage is TRBV27 and J usage is TRBJ2-2, with TRBD2 identical over 9 bases. Germline V gene lookup returns CDR1 MNHEY and CDR2 SMNVEV (reference sequence). J lost 2 bases, V lost 5 bases, and 6 bases had no gene match. The length of the CDR3 is 16 residues.